The clone carrying this TCR beta chain has at least ten counts. The data are from a study of blood T cells in healthy people across ages. For the second PCR, which ran for roughly 6 to 12 cycles, a sample-barcoded 5' primer and a J-beta primer mix were used. TCRdb re-called the 5' RACE reads with MiXCR, one entry per CDR3 protein. The table includes 1.5 million to 2 million distinct CDR3 sequences, 25% to 30% detected once. This TCR derives from a woman aged 25 to 39 in good health. The sequenced sample was blood.

CDR3 protein: CSVGLQTYEQYF. The CDR3 nucleotides read TGCAGCGTAGGACTTCAAACCTACGAGCAGTACTTC. The chain is built from TRBV29-1 and TRBJ2-7; TRBD2 is a possible D gene (5 bases). The germline V gene has CDR1 SQVTM and CDR2 ANQGSEA. V was clipped by 6 bases and J by 2 bases, with 11 bases between them. The CDR3 has 12 residues.